This TCR beta chain comes out of a study of T cell responses to AZD1222 COVID-19 vaccine. The study, taken as a whole, reports: The study sampled repertoires only after the peak T cell response. The donor group comprised mostly white British people and more females; the analysis possibly underestimated clonal diversity. Epitopes outside B.1.351 and B.1.1.7 mutated regions reportedly drew nearly half of spike TCRs. Vaccine-related CD4 TCRs covered spike, predominating at 160-218 and 743-854.

The protocol was immunoSEQ multiplex PCR, while the TCRdb copy is restricted to in-frame clones and leaves out a portion. The sample consists of around 100,000 clones, about 90% of them appearing once. Details on this clone: Its antigen is as yet unknown.

Trimming pared 2 bases from V and 3 bases from J, leaving 18 bases between. Germline V gene lookup returns CDR1 SGHRS and CDR2 YFSETQ. The length of the CDR3 is 16 residues. V is TRBV5-1 and J is TRBJ2-7; D is possibly TRBD1 or TRBD2 (6 bases each). Sample: peripheral blood, taken 28 days after the second AZD1222 dose. This receptor was obtained from an adult who received the AZD1222 COVID-19 vaccine. This chain's CDR3 is CASSFYPGAPNYEQYF. CDR3 sequence (DNA): TGCGCCAGCAGCTTCTACCCGGGGGCGCCGAACTACGAGCAGTACTTC. The entire variable domain, with the rest obtained from reference TRBV5-1 and TRBJ2-7, is as follows: KAGVTQTPRYLIKTRGQQVTLSCSPISGHRSVSWYQQTPGQGLQFLFEYFSETQRNKGNFPGRFSGRQFSNSRSEMNVSTLELGDSALYLCASSFYPGAPNYEQYFGPGTRLTVT.